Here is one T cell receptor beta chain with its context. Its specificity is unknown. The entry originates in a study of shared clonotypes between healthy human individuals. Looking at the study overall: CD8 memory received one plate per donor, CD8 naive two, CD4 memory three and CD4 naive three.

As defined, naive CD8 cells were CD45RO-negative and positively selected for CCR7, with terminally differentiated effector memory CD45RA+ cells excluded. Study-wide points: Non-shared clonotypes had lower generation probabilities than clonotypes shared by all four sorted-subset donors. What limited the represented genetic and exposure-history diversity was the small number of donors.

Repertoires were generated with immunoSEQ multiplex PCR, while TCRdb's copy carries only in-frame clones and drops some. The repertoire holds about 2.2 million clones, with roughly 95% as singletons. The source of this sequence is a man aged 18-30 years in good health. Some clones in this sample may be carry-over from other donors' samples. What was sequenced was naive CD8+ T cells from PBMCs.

Written as DNA, the CDR3 is TGTGCCAGCAGCCAATGGACTAGCGGGTTCTCCTACGAGCAGTACTTC. This gives the protein CASSQWTSGFSYEQYF. The chain recombines TRBV5-6 with TRBJ2-7; TRBD2 matches at 11 bases. Germline V gene data show CDR1 as SGHDT and CDR2 as YYEEEE. This CDR3 comprises 16 residues. The J segment lost 0 bases and the V segment lost 4 bases, leaving 6 bases of the junction unmatched.